Listed here are 8 T cell receptor beta chains from one sample, sequenced in a study of CD8 T cells in Susac syndrome. Random hexamers primed reverse transcription of about 0.45 to 1 ug RNA. TCRdb ran MiXCR on the immunoSEQ multiplex PCR reads and lists one entry per CDR3 protein. The sample has 60,000 to 75,000 distinct CDR3 sequences; just under 95% are singletons. Sequencing input: CD8+ T cells from PBMCs. These receptors originate from a human donor in good health.

The chain combines TRBV6-5 with TRBJ1-1, with a possible D match to TRBD1 (6 bases). Deletions cut 8 bases from V and 4 bases from J, with 20 bases between. Germline loops: CDR1 MNHEY, CDR2 SVGAGI. CDR3 length: 15 amino acids. The CDR3 loop reads CASGFYRAGSTEAFF. CDR3 DNA: TGTGCCAGCGGGTTTTACAGGGCTGGAAGCACTGAAGCTTTCTTT.

The chain's CDR3 is CASSSAIVGELRQGDRIGYTF. CDR3 in DNA: TGTGCCAGCAGCTCCGCCATAGTCGGTGAACTCCGACAGGGGGATCGTATTGGCTACACCTTC. This chain connects TRBV7-8 to TRBJ1-2, with 9 bases lining up with TRBD1. The germline V gene encodes CDR1 SGHVS and CDR2 FQNEAQ. The CDR3 extends over 21 amino acids. With 4 bases clipped from V and 7 bases from J, the junction kept 28 bases outside the gene matches.

The chain has TRBV7-2 and TRBJ2-7; D might be TRBD1 (5 bases). The CDR3 consists of 17 residues. CDR1 is SGHTA and CDR2 is FQGNSA in the germline V gene. V was trimmed by 6 bases and J by 4 bases, leaving 25 bases between them. The CDR3 sequence is CASSLSVADPTGYEQYF. The DNA of the CDR3 is TGTGCCAGCAGTTTGAGTGTGGCCGACCCTACAGGTTACGAGCAGTACTTC.

The chain combines TRBV7-9 with TRBJ1-3; unclear D gene. Germline V gene lookup returns CDR1 SEHNR and CDR2 FQNEAQ (reference sequence). The CDR3 is 15 residues long. V was clipped by 4 bases and J by 2 bases, with 12 bases between them. In DNA form, the CDR3 reads TGTGCCAGCAGCTCCTCGGACCGACCTGGAAACACCATATATTTT. Protein sequence: CASSSSDRPGNTIYF.

The chain joins TRBV4-1 to TRBJ1-2, with D unresolved. Germline V gene data show CDR1 as MGHRA and CDR2 as YSYEKL. V was clipped by 3 bases and J by 8 bases, with 13 bases between them. CDR3 size: 13 residues. CDR3 sequence: CASSHTRTGGYTF. CDR3 DNA: TGCGCCAGCAGCCACACCCGAACCGGGGGCTACACCTTC.

This chain connects TRBV6-2 or TRBV6-3 to TRBJ1-1, with a weak D call TRBD1 (6 bases). The CDR3 has 12 residues. Germline CDR1 reads MNHEY; CDR2 reads SVGEGT. Trimming removed 7 bases from V and 6 bases from J, with 12 bases in between. CDR3: CASTLRGSEAFF. CDR3 DNA sequence: TGTGCCAGCACCCTAAGGGGGTCTGAAGCTTTCTTT.

The V gene is TRBV28, the J gene TRBJ2-3, with 9 bases identical to TRBD2. Germline V CDR1 and CDR2: MDHEN, SYDVKM. This CDR3 region has 15 residues. V dropped 6 bases and J dropped 4; count of bases not matched to a gene: 8. The CDR3, as DNA: TGTGCCAGCAGAATTAGCGGGGGCTCCTCAGATACGCAGTATTTT. It encodes CASRISGGSSDTQYF.

CDR3 in DNA: TGCGCCAGCAGTCAATTAACAGGGCAGAGCTCCTACGAGCAGTACTTC. This translates into CASSQLTGQSSYEQYF. V and J are TRBV23-1 and TRBJ2-7; the D gene is possibly TRBD1 (6 bases). TRBV23-1 is recorded as an ORF, its role being uncertain. The CDR3 has 16 residues. Trimming removed 1 base at V and 0 bases at J, with 13 bases between.